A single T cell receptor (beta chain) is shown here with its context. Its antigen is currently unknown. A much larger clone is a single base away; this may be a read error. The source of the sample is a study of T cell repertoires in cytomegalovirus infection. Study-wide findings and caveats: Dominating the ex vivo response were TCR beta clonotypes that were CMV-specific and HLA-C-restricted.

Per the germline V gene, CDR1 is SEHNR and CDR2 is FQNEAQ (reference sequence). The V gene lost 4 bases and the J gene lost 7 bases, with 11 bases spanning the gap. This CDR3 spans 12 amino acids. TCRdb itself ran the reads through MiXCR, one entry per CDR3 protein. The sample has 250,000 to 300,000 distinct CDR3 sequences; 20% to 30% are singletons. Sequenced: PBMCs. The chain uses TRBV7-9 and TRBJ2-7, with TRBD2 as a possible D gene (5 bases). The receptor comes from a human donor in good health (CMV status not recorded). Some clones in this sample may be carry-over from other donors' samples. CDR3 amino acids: CASSSRSGEQYF. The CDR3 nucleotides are TGTGCCAGCAGCTCCAGATCGGGGGAGCAGTACTTC.